The present entry profiles one T cell receptor (beta chain) with its context. Its antigen is not identified. This sample was included in a study of high-grade serous ovarian cancer treatment subgroups. Whole-study results and caveats: Repertoire similarity ranged roughly 0.1 to 0.79 between tumors of one patient.

Tumor samples were taken before definitive surgery or chemotherapy. The CDR3 is 17 amino acids. With 5 bases removed from V and 0 bases from J, the gap between germline ends came to 17 bases. Germline assignment: CDR1 LGHNA and CDR2 YSLEER. Here immunoSEQ multiplex PCR was the method, and the copy in TCRdb shows in-frame clones only, minus some. The sample yields fewer than 20,000 clones, around 73% seen once. The TCR comes from a human donor with high-grade serous ovarian cancer. Sequencing input: tumor tissue. The V call is TRBV4-3, the J call TRBJ1-3; no clear D. The CDR3 region is CASSITRSESSGNTIYF. In DNA, the CDR3 is TGCGCCAGCAGCATTACTAGATCGGAGAGCTCTGGAAACACCATATATTTT.